This T cell receptor (beta chain) was sequenced in a study of technical replicates of blood from a few donors. The method was immunoSEQ multiplex PCR; TCRdb's version includes in-frame clones alone and lacks a portion of them. The top ten clones hold roughly 0.4% of a sample with about 81,000 clones, around 95% of them seen once. The sequencing input was T cells isolated from PBMCs. This TCR derives from a human donor in good health.

The CDR3 DNA sequence: TGTGCCAGCAGCTCCGGACAGGGGGTTGGCAATGAGCAGTTCTTC. Protein product: CASSSGQGVGNEQFF. This chain uses TRBV11-3 with TRBJ2-1; 10 positions match TRBD1. The CDR3 contains 15 residues. After removal of 4 bases from V and 6 bases from J, the junction contained 6 bases not matched to a gene. Per the germline V gene, CDR1 is SGHNT and CDR2 is YENEEA.